The rows below give T cell receptor beta chains drawn from one sample of a study of T cells in Graves' hyperthyroidism and ophthalmopathy. TCRdb passed the multiplex PCR reads through MiXCR, listing each CDR3 protein once. The top ten clones hold 7% to 9% of a sample with 600,000 or so distinct CDR3 sequences, more than 13% of them seen once. Sequencing used blood. The receptors stem from a woman younger than 35 with Graves' ophthalmopathy. Each CDR3 is given with its conserved first and last residue. D genes are given only for firm matches. Part of the rows lack a size; the others show once, few, many or a class for expanded clones.

TRBJ1-1	12	.	many	TRBV6-1	CASSEGNTEAFF	TGTGCCAGCAGTGAAGGAAACACTGAAGCTTTCTTT
TRBJ1-4	13	.	many	TRBV20-1	CSAPGATNEKLFF	TGCAGTGCCCCGGGTGCAACTAATGAAAAACTGTTTTTT
TRBJ2-5	15	.	.	TRBV24-1	CATSPRGAGQETQYF	TGTGCCACCAGTCCCCGGGGCGCCGGACAAGAGACCCAGTACTTC
TRBJ2-1	16	TRBD2	.	TRBV27	CASSLVAGGPGNEQFF	TGTGCCAGCAGTTTGGTAGCGGGAGGGCCGGGCAATGAGCAGTTCTTC
TRBJ2-1	15	TRBD2	medium-sized	TRBV28	CASSPLTSGNNEQFF	TGTGCCAGCAGTCCCCTGACTAGCGGGAACAATGAGCAGTTCTTC
TRBJ2-3	13	.	many	TRBV2	CASSRGSTDTQYF	TGTGCCAGCAGTCGGGGGAGCACAGATACGCAGTATTTT
TRBJ1-2	15	.	many	TRBV2	CASSESEGYSSGYTF	TGTGCCAGCAGTGAGTCAGAAGGGTACAGCAGTGGCTACACCTTC
TRBJ1-2	13	.	few	TRBV29-1	CSVLESFHYGYTF	TGCAGCGTTTTGGAGAGTTTCCACTATGGCTACACCTTC
TRBJ2-1	12	.	few	TRBV20-1	CSAIPRGNEQFF	TGCAGTGCTATCCCCCGGGGCAATGAGCAGTTCTTC
TRBJ2-7	15	.	many	TRBV14	CASSHSGRGTYEQYF	TGTGCCAGCAGCCATTCGGGACGGGGAACCTACGAGCAGTACTTC
TRBJ2-7	14	.	few	TRBV6-2/TRBV6-3	CASSGGRYFYEQYF	TGTGCCAGCAGTGGGGGCAGGTACTTCTACGAGCAGTACTTC
TRBJ2-3	15	TRBD2	once	TRBV2	CASKVSGRSTDTQYF	TGTGCCAGCAAGGTCAGCGGGAGGAGTACAGATACGCAGTATTTT
TRBJ2-5	16	TRBD2	many	TRBV12-3/TRBV12-4	CASSGRDSGRKETQYF	TGTGCCAGCAGTGGGAGGGATAGCGGGAGGAAGGAGACCCAGTACTTC
TRBJ2-2	15	.	.	TRBV7-3	CASSITGGGTGELFF	TGTGCCAGCAGCATAACAGGGGGGGGAACCGGGGAGCTGTTTTTT
TRBJ2-1	13	.	.	TRBV19	CASSMETANEQFF	TGTGCCAGTAGTATGGAGACGGCGAATGAGCAGTTCTTC
TRBJ1-2	16	TRBD1	.	TRBV9	CASSVAPGQGDYGYTF	TGTGCCAGCAGCGTAGCCCCGGGACAGGGCGACTATGGCTACACCTTC
TRBJ1-2	17	TRBD1	few	TRBV20-1	CSAREPGQGGGVDGYTF	TGCAGTGCTAGAGAGCCGGGACAGGGGGGCGGTGTTGATGGCTACACCTTC
TRBJ1-2	16	TRBD1	.	TRBV18	CASSPLGQGDNYGYTF	TGTGCCAGCTCACCTCTTGGACAGGGCGATAACTATGGCTACACCTTC
TRBJ2-4	11	.	few	TRBV12-3/TRBV12-4	CASSLGGSGYF	TGTGCCAGCAGTTTAGGAGGGTCGGGGTACTTC
TRBJ2-1	15	.	many	TRBV7-2	CASSLLGGTYNEQFF	TGTGCCAGCAGCTTATTAGGGGGAACCTACAATGAGCAGTTCTTC
TRBJ2-1	15	.	.	TRBV11-2	CTSSLRGTPGYEQFF	TGTACCAGCAGCTTGAGGGGGACACCGGGGTATGAGCAGTTCTTC
TRBJ2-3	16	TRBD2	many	TRBV5-1	CASSSGVAGTSDTQYF	TGCGCCAGCAGCTCGGGGGTAGCGGGAACCTCCGATACGCAGTATTTT
TRBJ1-1	9	.	many	TRBV7-2	CASGAEAFF	TGTGCCAGCGGGGCTGAAGCTTTCTTT
TRBJ2-1	13	.	many	TRBV6-2/TRBV6-3	CASKEGGFNEQFF	TGTGCCAGCAAGGAGGGCGGGTTCAATGAGCAGTTCTTC
TRBJ2-7	13	.	.	TRBV20-1	CSARDTASPEQYF	TGCAGTGCTAGAGATACCGCTAGTCCCGAGCAGTACTTC
TRBJ1-2	16	TRBD1	many	TRBV12-5	CASGLLSDRGEGGYTF	TGTGCTAGTGGTTTGCTGTCCGACAGGGGGGAAGGTGGCTACACCTTC